This T cell receptor (beta chain) was captured in a study (dated by TCRdb to the mid-2010s). Background on the whole study: The study examined whether tumor-infiltrating Tregs in breast cancer are drawn from blood Tregs or arise in situ by conversion from other CD4+ T cell subsets.

The sample holds a few counts of this clonotype. It has no known antigen specificity. Per-base qualities were not stored, and no clone one base away is much larger. What the study reported, not specific to this receptor: The validation in the larger cohort was limited to a single TCR beta V-J rearrangement instead of whole repertoires. The TCR gene usage of tumor memory CD4+ T cells clustered together with blood and lymph node memory CD4+ cells and with lymph node naive CD4+ cells. The greatest overlap of tumor-infiltrating Treg TCR alpha and beta sequences was observed with tumor naive CD4+ T cells, followed by blood naive CD4+ T cells.

Full-length TCR variable regions were amplified by 5' RACE PCR with constant-region reverse primers, and semi-nested PCR with Nested Universal Primer A was subsequently performed. The ReliaPrep RNA Cell Miniprep System was used to extract total RNA, which was then reverse transcribed into 5'RACE-ready cDNA with the SMARTer RACE 5'/3' Kit. Full-length TCR alpha and beta libraries were barcoded with multiplex adaptors and sequenced on an Illumina MiSeq. The study's own analysis went as follows. For each of nine subset-tissue groups, sequencing data from the five patients were combined, and the groups were compared by unsupervised clustering of TCR gene usage. The Morisita-Horn index was used to calculate repertoire similarity, with shared sequences weighted according to their contribution to each repertoire. TCRdb reprocessing: public reads trimmed at Q25 with fastp, clones called with MiXCR, in-frame beta chains kept. Rows are unified per CDR3 protein, each entry keeping the most common DNA and genes. The V and J calls reflect TCRdb's pipeline rather than the authors' work. In this sample the table shows nearly 55,000 distinct CDR3 sequences, over 20% of which occur a single time. The ten largest make up 2.5% to 3.5% of the sample.

The Miltenyi Naive CD4+ T Cell Isolation kit was used to purify naive CD4+ T cells, and Tregs were depleted with CD25 microbeads. Tregs, naive and memory CD4+ T cells from tumor, blood and ipsilateral draining lymph nodes of five breast cancer patients underwent full-length TCR alpha and beta sequencing. Tumor tissue and lymph nodes obtained from ipsilateral axillary dissection were perfused with PBS, minced and then digested with collagenase I and hyaluronidase. Sorted cell populations were confirmed by FACS to exceed 90% purity. The sample taken for sequencing was tumor-infiltrating naive CD4+ T cells sorted from the breast tumor. The sample's cell subset or site label is to be understood as: naive CD4+ T cells, CD4+CD45RA+CD25-. This receptor was obtained from a female donor with breast cancer.

The CDR3 reads CSASGLESNTGELFF. The DNA sequence is TGCAGTGCTAGTGGTCTCGAATCGAACACCGGGGAGCTGTTTTTT. The receptor chain draws on TRBV20-1 and TRBJ2-2, with no D gene named confidently. The CDR3 holds 15 amino acids from the cysteine to the phenylalanine. Solely the CDR3 DNA is kept, with 45 bases framed from the first base. CDR1 and CDR2, looked up from the germline V gene (reference sequence), are DFQATT and SNEGSKA. V gives up 3 bases and J gives up 0 bases, and the segment between their germline ends measures 11 bases.